These 18 T cell receptor beta chains came from one sample sequenced in a study of read filtering for tumor transcriptome and immune sequencing. Molecular barcoded adaptors covering alpha/delta and beta/gamma chains were used on approximately 400 ng RNA. TCRdb used MiXCR to reprocess the reads, holding one entry per CDR3 protein. The sample records about 62,000 distinct CDR3 sequences, approximately 18% being singletons. The sequenced material came from a population of CD138-negative cells sorted from bone marrow. These receptors all stem from a donor aged 40 or over with multiple myeloma.

This clonotype was observed a handful of times. A much larger clone lies one base from this, so it may be a read error. This rearrangement joins TRBV7-9 to TRBJ2-2; 8 bases are shared with TRBD1. The V gene's germline CDR1 is SEHNR and CDR2 FQNEAQ (reference sequence). The CDR3 has 14 residues. The V and J ends lost 11 bases and 9 bases, in that order; junction bases with no gene match: 14. Here the CDR3 reads CAGPPRDRQWELFF. The CDR3 DNA sequence: TGTGCCGGTCCCCCACGGGACAGGCAATGGGAGCTGTTTTTT.

This clonotype showed up many times. The chain combines TRBV28 with TRBJ1-6, with 8 bases aligning to TRBD1. CDR1 is MDHEN, CDR2 SYDVKM, per germline. V dropped 6 bases and J dropped 4; count of bases not matched to a gene: 5. CDR3 length: 15 amino acids. CDR3 residues: CASRGQVDYNSPLHF. The CDR3 region has the DNA TGTGCCAGCAGGGGACAGGTGGATTATAATTCACCCCTCCACTTT.

To note about this clonotype: Sequence at one end of the junction differs from germline and may be a read error. The chain employs TRBV6-1 and TRBJ1-1, with D perhaps matching TRBD1 (6 bases). Germline CDR1 MNHNS, CDR2 SASEGT. The CDR3 contains 13 residues. CDR3 sequence reads: CAASTQGYTEALF. The CDR3 DNA is TGTGCCGCCTCCACACAGGGTTACACTGAAGCTCTCTTT.

This clonotype occurred once. The junction departs from the called germline gene at one end, perhaps through a read error. The J gene is TRBJ2-6, the V gene TRBV2, with D perhaps TRBD2 (5 bases). The CDR3 has 14 amino acids. Germline CDR1 reads SNHLY; CDR2 reads FYNNEI. DNA for the CDR3: TGTGGCAGCAGTGAGGGCTCTGGGGCCAACGTCCTGACTTTC. It codes for CGSSEGSGANVLTF.

This clonotype was seen many times. The chain joins TRBV20-1 to TRBJ1-1, with D perhaps matching TRBD1 (5 bases). The CDR3 loop spans 15 amino acids. Trimming pared 0 bases from V and 0 bases from J, leaving 11 bases between. The germline V gene has CDR1 DFQATT and CDR2 SNEGSKA (reference sequence). The CDR3 reads CSARDPGTLNTEAFF. The CDR3 region has the DNA TGCAGTGCTAGAGATCCCGGGACGCTGAACACTGAAGCTTTCTTT.

With regard to this clonotype: A junction end diverges from the germline sequence, so it may reflect a read error. CDR3 amino acids: CASSSHRTHGSTGEPFF. For the CDR3, the DNA is TGCGCCAGCAGCTCACATCGGACACACGGGAGCACCGGGGAGCCGTTTTTT. This chain connects TRBV5-1 to TRBJ2-2; TRBD2 is a possible D gene (6 bases). This CDR3 spans 17 amino acids. Looked up from germline, CDR1 is SGHRS and CDR2 is YFSETQ.

This clonotype was observed many times. The chain recombines TRBV29-1 with TRBJ2-3; 15 positions agree with TRBD2. Germline V gene sequence: CDR1 SQVTM, CDR2 ANQGSEA. The CDR3 totals 18 residues. J was trimmed by 3 bases and V by 7 bases; bases with no gene match: 14. CDR3 nucleotide sequence: TGCAGCGATTTGGAGAGGACTAGCGGGAGGGCCTGGACAGATACGCAGTATTTT. It is translated as CSDLERTSGRAWTDTQYF.

This clonotype was picked up many times. This chain uses TRBV5-1 with TRBJ2-1; TRBD1 matches at 7 bases. Germline-derived CDR1 and CDR2 are SGHRS and YFSETQ. The CDR3 contains 18 residues. Trimming removed 0 bases from V and 5 bases from J; junction bases left unmatched: 14. CDR3 in amino acids: CASSLGYRGPLSHNEQFF. The CDR3 DNA sequence: TGCGCCAGCAGCTTGGGCTACAGGGGACCCCTTTCCCACAATGAGCAGTTCTTC.

In its sample, this clonotype was seen many times. V and J are TRBV19 and TRBJ1-6; maybe TRBD1 (5 bases). Germline CDR1 is LNHDA and CDR2 is SQIVND (reference sequence). The CDR3 has 14 residues. Trimming removed 8 bases from V and 5 bases from J, with 13 bases in between. Here the CDR3 reads CASGGRANNSPLHF. CDR3 nucleotides: TGTGCCAGTGGAGGCAGGGCCAATAATTCACCCCTCCACTTT.

In this sample, this clonotype turned up many times. The chain carries TRBV28 and TRBJ1-6, with D perhaps matching TRBD1 (5 bases). This CDR3 has 13 amino acids. The germline V gene has CDR1 MDHEN and CDR2 SYDVKM. Trimming pared 7 bases from V and 6 bases from J, leaving 10 bases between. This CDR3 reads CASNERGNSPLHF. The CDR3 DNA reads as TGTGCCAGCAACGAGAGGGGTAATTCACCCCTCCACTTT. The full variable domain, completed using reference TRBV28 and TRBJ1-6, is DVKVTQSSRYLVKRTGEKVFLECVQDMDHENMFWYRQDPGLGLRLIYFSYDVKMKEKGDIPEGYSVSREKKERFSLILESASTNQTSMYLCASNERGNSPLHFGNGTRLTVT.

This clonotype was found many times. The rearrangement uses TRBV20-1 and TRBJ2-1; 8 bases line up with TRBD1. J was trimmed by 8 bases and V by 4 bases; bases with no gene match: 4. Per germline, CDR1 DFQATT and CDR2 SNEGSKA (reference sequence). The length of the CDR3 is 12 residues. CDR3: CSATDRAYEQFF. CDR3 nucleotide sequence: TGCAGTGCTACGGACAGGGCGTATGAGCAGTTCTTC.

This clonotype has at least ten counts. The rearrangement links TRBV12-3 or TRBV12-4 to TRBJ2-6; D remains ambiguous. Trimming removed 1 base from V and 4 bases from J, with 14 bases in between. The CDR3 length is 17 residues. The CDR3 loop is CASSLGASVSGANVLTF. CDR3 nucleotide sequence: TGTGCCAGCAGTTTAGGGGCTAGTGTTTCGGGGGCCAACGTCCTGACTTTC.

This clonotype was observed at least ten times. The rearrangement links TRBV15 to TRBJ1-1; D might be TRBD1 (5 bases). Trimming pared 2 bases from V and 8 bases from J, leaving 12 bases between. CDR3 length equals 13 residues. The germline V gene encodes CDR1 LNHNV and CDR2 YYDKDF (reference sequence). The CDR3 spells CATSRNSQGEAFF. The CDR3 nucleotides are TGTGCCACCAGCAGAAATTCTCAGGGAGAAGCTTTCTTT.

In this sample, this clonotype turned up many times. The genes are TRBV29-1 and TRBJ2-5; D remains ambiguous. The V gene's germline CDR1 is SQVTM and CDR2 ANQGSEA. This CDR3 region has 11 residues. V lost 5 bases and J lost 2, with 6 bases in between. As DNA, the CDR3 is TGCAGCGTTCAACAGCAAGAGACCCAGTACTTC. Translation: CSVQQQETQYF. Variable domain in full (rest from reference TRBV29-1 and TRBJ2-5): SAVISQKPSRDICQRGTSLTIQCQVDSQVTMMFWYRQQPGQSLTLIATANQGSEATYESGFVIDKFPISRPNLTFSTLTVSNMSPEDSSIYLCSVQQQETQYFGPGTRLLVL.

Comment on this clonotype: This may come from a read error, since a much larger clone is one base off. The V call is TRBV20-1, the J call TRBJ2-7; TRBD2 agrees at 7 bases. CDR3 size: 14 residues. Germline V gene data show CDR1 as DFQATT and CDR2 as SNEGSKA (reference sequence). As DNA, the CDR3 is TGCAGTGCTGGAGATCGGGGAGGGAGGCTCGAGCAGTACTTC. Protein sequence: CSAGDRGGRLEQYF.

CDR3 protein: CSVSGAGTEAFF. CDR3 in DNA: TGCAGCGTGTCAGGGGCGGGCACTGAAGCTTTCTTT. The J gene is TRBJ1-1, the V gene TRBV29-1, with D tentatively TRBD1 (6 bases). Germline V gene lookup returns CDR1 SQVTM and CDR2 ANQGSEA. The CDR3 consists of 12 residues. Trimming removed 6 bases from V and 4 bases from J, with 12 bases in between. Drawing the rest from reference TRBV29-1 and TRBJ1-1, the complete variable domain is SAVISQKPSRDICQRGTSLTIQCQVDSQVTMMFWYRQQPGQSLTLIATANQGSEATYESGFVIDKFPISRPNLTFSTLTVSNMSPEDSSIYLCSVSGAGTEAFFGQGTRLTVV.

J is TRBJ2-3 and V is TRBV3-1; D could derive from TRBD1 or TRBD2 (5 bases each). Trimming cost V 4 bases and J 3 bases, with 11 bases left between them. CDR1 and CDR2 (germline): LGHDT, YNNKEL (reference sequence). The CDR3 consists of 14 residues. The CDR3 spells CASSRGRVTDTQYF. In DNA form, the CDR3 reads TGTGCCAGCAGCCGGGGGAGAGTTACAGATACGCAGTATTTT.

This clonotype was observed many times. The rearrangement links TRBV29-1 to TRBJ2-7, with 11 positions matching TRBD2. CDR1 is SQVTM, CDR2 ANQGSEA, per germline. This CDR3 has 14 amino acids. J lost 3 bases, V lost 2 bases, and 3 bases had no gene match. The chain's CDR3 is CSVEKLAGDYEQYF. CDR3 nucleotides: TGCAGCGTTGAAAAACTAGCGGGGGACTACGAGCAGTACTTC.